This T cell receptor beta chain was observed in a study of blood T cell repertoires in COVID-19. About the study: Acute and convalescent COVID-19 samples came from the United States, Italy and Spain.

Method: immunoSEQ multiplex PCR; TCRdb's copy keeps in-frame clones and lacks some. The profile covers fewer than 200,000 clones, with more than 65% appearing a single time and about a sixth taken by the ten largest. Everyone who took part was roughly 18 to 89 years old, and they came from about two dozen US areas. This CDR3 contains 14 residues. V was shortened by 8 bases and J by 0 bases, with 13 bases between the two germline ends. The V gene's germline CDR1 is MNHEY and CDR2 SMNVEV (reference sequence). Sample: PBMCs or T cells enriched from blood (not recorded which). The source is a man aged 60 to 75 who had recovered from COVID-19. This rearrangement joins TRBV27 to TRBJ1-1; tentative D call: TRBD1 (5 bases). Written as DNA, the CDR3 is TGTGCCAGCCGGAGGGGAGGGGTGAACACTGAAGCTTTCTTT. It codes for CASRRGGVNTEAFF.